The present TCR beta chain was sequenced within a study of cytomegalovirus exposure and HLA in healthy donors. The overall study: Across some 400 genotyped donors, around 80% landed in the Caucasian-associated ancestry cluster.

Remarks on this clone: What it binds is unknown.

Primers: 60 Vbeta forward and 13 Jbeta reverse. The method was immunoSEQ multiplex PCR; TCRdb's version includes in-frame clones alone and lacks a portion of them. This table has 150,000 to 200,000 clones, roughly 80% appearing once. V shed 5 bases, J shed 0 bases, and the junction held 4 bases outside the gene matches. Germline lookup yields CDR1 SGHAT and CDR2 FQNNGV. This CDR3 is built from 14 residues. General study findings and limits: Highly shared sequence variants in one cluster were likely a sequencing artifact. Three CMV-associated chains proved CMV antigen-specific in vitro.

The genes are TRBV11-2 and TRBJ2-7; TRBD1 agrees at 7 bases. What was sequenced was PBMCs. This clonotype originated in a male donor in good health and CMV-seronegative. The CDR3 nucleotides read TGTGCCAGCAGCCTCCGGGACAGCTCCTACGAGCAGTACTTC. Residues: CASSLRDSSYEQYF.